The present T cell receptor beta chain was sequenced within a study of T cell repertoires in cytomegalovirus infection. Turning to this clonotype: The antigen is unknown. Compared with germline, one end of the junction differs, possibly owing to a read error.

The germline V gene encodes CDR1 MNHNY and CDR2 SVGAGI (reference sequence). The CDR3 is made up of 16 amino acids. In TCRdb, the reads were re-called with MiXCR into one record per CDR3 protein. Of approximately 750,000 distinct CDR3 sequences detected, roughly a third appear once; the ten largest clones hold about 2.8%. Study-wide results and caveats: The study found HLA-C-restricted CMV-specific TCR beta clonotypes dominating the ex vivo response.

The sequenced material came from PBMCs. This sequence was found in a human donor in good health (CMV status not recorded). Some clones in this sample may be carry-over from other donors' samples. The chain combines TRBV6-6 with TRBJ2-2; TRBD2 matches at 14 bases. CDR3 sequence: CARSKGLAGVTGELFF. DNA of the CDR3: TGTGCCCGCAGTAAGGGACTAGCGGGAGTCACCGGGGAGCTGTTTTTT.